The present T cell receptor (beta chain) was sequenced within a study of blood T cells in healthy people across ages. With 5 bases clipped from V and 4 bases from J, the junction kept 6 bases outside the gene matches. There are 14 residues in the CDR3. Germline assignment: CDR1 SEHNR and CDR2 FQNEAQ (reference sequence). Combining a sample-barcoded 5' primer with a J-beta primer mix, a second PCR ran for about 7 to 12 cycles. TCRdb used MiXCR to reprocess the 5' RACE reads, holding one entry per CDR3 protein. The table includes under 750,000 distinct CDR3 sequences, around 50% detected once. This chain joins TRBV7-9 and TRBJ1-1; 8 nucleotides agree with TRBD1. The receptor comes from a man older than 75 in good health. Input material: blood. CDR3 coding DNA: TGTGCCAGCAGCCCTCTGACAGGGGCCACTGAAGCTTTCTTT. Its protein is CASSPLTGATEAFF. The full variable domain, rest sourced from reference TRBV7-9 and TRBJ1-1, is DTGVSQNPRHKITKRGQNVTFRCDPISEHNRLYWYRQTLGQGPEFLTYFQNEAQLEKSRLLSDRFSAERPKGSFSTLEIQRTEQGDSAMYLCASSPLTGATEAFFGQGTRLTVV.